What follows describes a single TCR beta chain. TCRdb's copy holds only in-frame clones and misses some; the assay was immunoSEQ multiplex PCR. The sample contains around 18,000 clones, about 69% of which appear only once. The CDR3 is 14 residues long. Between the trimmed V and J ends, which lost 7 bases and 3 bases, there was a span of 13 bases. Looked up from germline, CDR1 is SGHVS and CDR2 is FNYEAQ. This sample's treatment: randomized to nivolumab then ipilimumab (arm A) or the reverse (arm B). The data were obtained in a study of sequential checkpoint blockade in melanoma. Study overall: Randomization was 1:1 between first-line nivolumab→ipilimumab and ipilimumab→nivolumab.

This sequence originates from a human donor with melanoma. This chain connects TRBV7-6 to TRBJ2-1; possible D gene TRBD2, 5 bases. The sample consisted of CD8+ T cells sorted from blood (inferred from file names), taken from a patient given nivolumab and ipilimumab in sequence. CDR3 loop: CASTLDSRYNEQFF. CDR3 sequence (DNA): TGTGCCAGCACCCTGGACTCGCGCTACAATGAGCAGTTCTTC.